The source of this T cell receptor (beta chain) is a study of identical twins. Each CDR3 protein gets one entry after TCRdb re-called the 5' RACE reads with MiXCR. The profile covers around 1.7 million distinct CDR3 sequences, with more than 30% appearing a single time and more than 0.25% taken by the ten largest. Study findings and constraints: Analyses of zero insertions could be partly confounded by invariant MAIT and iNKT cells. Cross-sectional statistics, not tracking of the same donors, supported the conclusions. There was more out-of-frame TCR alpha sharing in monozygotic twins than models estimated.

The V and J ends lost 4 bases and 0 bases, in that order; junction bases with no gene match: 5. This CDR3 has 18 residues. The germline V gene has CDR1 SGHRS and CDR2 YFSETQ. This clonotype was seen only a few times. Its antigen is currently unknown. V usage is TRBV5-1 and J usage is TRBJ2-4; 15 bases match TRBD2. The TCR comes from a newborn girl in good health. Sequencing used cord blood. CDR3: CASSTGTSGGLAKNIQYF. For the CDR3, the DNA is TGCGCCAGCAGCACCGGGACTAGCGGGGGGCTAGCCAAAAACATTCAGTACTTC.